This TCR beta chain originates from a study of blood T cell repertoires in COVID-19. The wider study: Specimens from acute and convalescent COVID-19 originated in the United States, Italy and Spain. T cells, B-cell-depleted T cells, or PBMCs provided the cDNA or gDNA that served as material.

Authors' methods: Nucleated cell number was recorded as an estimate derived from reference gene primer amplification. TCRdb's copy holds only in-frame clones and misses some; the assay was immunoSEQ multiplex PCR. V, J and clone size are those of that table, while D and trimming were read from the DNA. The data show about 270,000 clones, 80% to 90% seen once. The study drew participants aged about 18 to 89 years from 20 to 30 US areas. Germline loops: CDR1 SNHLY, CDR2 FYNNEI. Unmatched junction bases numbered 5, after V lost 5 bases and J lost 2 bases. This CDR3 has 15 residues. This clone was picked up one time.

The chain recombines TRBV2 with TRBJ1-1, with 10 bases identical to TRBD1. The receptor was derived from a woman aged 18-29 years who had recovered from COVID-19. Input material: PBMCs or T cells enriched from blood (not recorded which). This chain's CDR3 is CASSSGTGVNTEAFF. As DNA, the CDR3 is TGTGCCAGCAGTTCCGGGACAGGGGTTAACACTGAAGCTTTCTTT.